A selection of T cell receptor beta chains follows, all from one sample in a study of CD8+ T cells in alopecia areata. TCRdb's table, derived via immunoSEQ multiplex PCR, lists solely in-frame clones and lacks some. Of about 180,000 clones listed, 51% are singletons. Sequenced material: CD8+ T cells sorted from blood, taken around week 52, from a patient treated with tofacitinib. Receptors were obtained from a human donor with alopecia areata. CDR3s include the opening cysteine and the closing phenylalanine or tryptophan. D genes are given only for firm matches. Size tells how often a clone was seen (once, few, many) or the class of an expanded clone, and some rows leave it out.

>-|TRBD1|TRBJ1-2|TRBV29-1
TGCAGCGTTGAAGATCAGGGGACAGTCGGCTACACCTTC
CSVEDQGTVGYTF
>few|-|TRBJ1-1|TRBV29-1
TGCAGCGTTGTTGACAGCCTCAACACTGAAGCTTTCTTT
CSVVDSLNTEAFF
>-|TRBD1|TRBJ1-6|TRBV9
TGTGCCAGCAGCGTACCCGGGACAGGGGAAAATTCACCCCTCCACTTT
CASSVPGTGENSPLHF
>-|TRBD2|TRBJ2-1|TRBV27
TGTGCCAGCGGACTAGCGTTTTACAATGAGCAGTTCTTC
CASGLAFYNEQFF
>-|-|TRBJ1-1|TRBV30
TGTGCCTGGAGTGAGTGGACCGGAGGTACTTACTCGAACACTGAAGCTTTCTTT
CAWSEWTGGTYSNTEAFF
>few|-|TRBJ2-1|TRBV29-1
TGCAGCGTCGATGGGGAGAGCTCCTACAATGAGCAGTTCTTC
CSVDGESSYNEQFF
>-|-|TRBJ2-3|TRBV6-5
TGTGCCAGCAGTTACTCGGGGGAGGCAGATACGCAGTATTTT
CASSYSGEADTQYF
>-|TRBD2|TRBJ2-1|TRBV9
TGTGCCAGCAGCGTAGTAGCGGGGGGGACCTACAATGAGCAGTTCTTC
CASSVVAGGTYNEQFF
>few|-|TRBJ2-6|TRBV5-1
TGCGCCAGCAGCCCCGTAGTCATGGATGGGGCCAACGTCCTGACTTTC
CASSPVVMDGANVLTF
>-|-|TRBJ2-2|TRBV30
TGTGCCTGGAGTATACGGGGGCAAGACACCGGGGAGCTGTTTTTC
CAWSIRGQDTGELFF
>-|-|TRBJ1-5|TRBV7-9
TGTGCCAGCAGCTTATCGAGGGAGGGCAATCAGCCCCAGCATTTT
CASSLSREGNQPQHF
>-|TRBD2|TRBJ2-1|TRBV29-1
TGCAGCGTTGAAGACAGCGGGAACTCCTACAATGAGCAGTTCTTC
CSVEDSGNSYNEQFF
>-|TRBD1|TRBJ2-5|TRBV27
TGTGCCAGCAGCGGAATGGGGGACAGCCAAGAGACCCAGTACTTC
CASSGMGDSQETQYF
>-|TRBD1|TRBJ2-7|TRBV29-1
TGCAGCGTTGAAGATTATACGAGATCGGGACAGGCCGAGCAGTACTTC
CSVEDYTRSGQAEQYF
>few|-|TRBJ2-7|TRBV29-1
TGCAGCGTAGGGGTCCCCTACGAGCAGTACTTC
CSVGVPYEQYF
>-|TRBD1|TRBJ1-2|TRBV27
TGTGCCAGCAGCCCCTTGGGAGGGGGCAATGGCTACACCTTC
CASSPLGGGNGYTF
>-|-|TRBJ2-2|TRBV13
TGTGCCAGCAGCTCCCAGACGGGGACCGGGGAGCTGTTTTTT
CASSSQTGTGELFF
>-|TRBD2|TRBJ2-1|TRBV18
TGTGCCAGCTCACCTGCACTAGCGGGGGGCCTGGCCAATGAGCAGTTCTTC
CASSPALAGGLANEQFF
>-|-|TRBJ2-1|TRBV7-9
TGTGCCAGCAGCTTAGCTGAAGGCACCTACAATGAGCAGTTCTTC
CASSLAEGTYNEQFF
>few|TRBD2|TRBJ2-7|TRBV2
TGTGCCAGCGGGACTAGCGGGGCCTACGAGCAGTACTTC
CASGTSGAYEQYF
>-|-|TRBJ2-7|TRBV10-3
TGTGCCATCAGGGGAGGTAGCAACGGCGAGCAGTACTTC
CAIRGGSNGEQYF
>-|-|TRBJ2-3|TRBV27
TGTGCCAGCAGTTTGTGGGGGGGCGGAGATACGCAGTATTTT
CASSLWGGGDTQYF
>few|TRBD2|TRBJ2-2|TRBV11-2
TGTGCCAGCAGCTCGGGACTAGCGGGGATAACCGGGGAGCTGTTTTTT
CASSSGLAGITGELFF
>-|-|TRBJ2-6|TRBV19
TGTGCCAGTAGTAGTACAGGGACTGGGGCCAACGTCCTGACTTTC
CASSSTGTGANVLTF
>few|TRBD1|TRBJ2-1|TRBV29-1
TGCAGCGTTTCAGGGGGCGCTTACAATGAGCAGTTCTTC
CSVSGGAYNEQFF
>-|-|TRBJ2-5|TRBV9
TGTGCCAGCAGCGTAGGGCAGTACGGAGAGACCCAGTACTTC
CASSVGQYGETQYF
>-|-|TRBJ1-5|TRBV30
TGTGCCTGGAGTGACAGGGACAATCAGCCCCAGCATTTT
CAWSDRDNQPQHF
>-|TRBD1|TRBJ1-6|TRBV6-5
TGTGCCAGCAGTTCAGGACAGGGCTATTCACCCCTCCACTTT
CASSSGQGYSPLHF
>-|TRBD1|TRBJ2-7|TRBV30
TGTGCCTGGAGTGTACGGGGACAGGGTGTATTGAACGAGCAGTACTTC
CAWSVRGQGVLNEQYF
>-|-|TRBJ1-1|TRBV7-9
TGTGCCAGCAGGCCTGACTTGAACACTGAAGCTTTCTTT
CASRPDLNTEAFF
>-|TRBD1|TRBJ1-1|TRBV25-1
TGTGCCAGCAATACCGGGACAGCGGACGATGAAGCTTTCTTT
CASNTGTADDEAFF
>few|-|TRBJ1-5|TRBV4-1
TGCGCCAGCAGCCAAGTTGACCTGGGGTTAAGCAATCAGCCCCAGCATTTT
CASSQVDLGLSNQPQHF
>once|-|TRBJ1-1|TRBV7-2
TGTGCCAGCAGCTTTTCCAGGGTGAACACTGAAGCTTTCTTT
CASSFSRVNTEAFF
>-|TRBD2|TRBJ2-1|TRBV27
TGTGCCAGCAGTTTATCCCCAGGGGTAGCGGGGAGTATCAATGAGCAGTTCTTC
CASSLSPGVAGSINEQFF
>-|-|TRBJ1-2|TRBV9
TGTGCCAGCAGCGGGGCAGGGGTGCTTGGCTACACCTTC
CASSGAGVLGYTF
>-|TRBD1|TRBJ2-1|TRBV4-1
TGCGCCAGCAGCCATCTCTCTGGACAGGGGAATGAGCAGTTCTTC
CASSHLSGQGNEQFF
>-|TRBD2|TRBJ2-7|TRBV6-6
TGTGCCAGCAGTTACTCGTCTAGCGGGGGGGCCCTCGAGCAGTACTTC
CASSYSSSGGALEQYF
>-|-|TRBJ1-6|TRBV13
TGTGCCAGCAGCTTAGAGGGGGGTTATAATTCACCCCTCCACTTT
CASSLEGGYNSPLHF
>-|TRBD1|TRBJ2-7|TRBV7-9
TGTGCCAGCAGCTTACCCTTCTCAACAGGGGAAGTCGAGCAGTACTTC
CASSLPFSTGEVEQYF
>-|TRBD1|TRBJ2-1|TRBV25-1
TGTGCCAGCAGTGATCAATTCCAGGGGGACAATGAGCAGTTCTTC
CASSDQFQGDNEQFF
>-|-|TRBJ1-5|TRBV30
TGTGCCTGGAGTCCCCGAGGGGGGGATCAGCCCCAGCATTTT
CAWSPRGGDQPQHF